The rows below give T cell receptor beta chains drawn from one sample of a study of T cells after yellow fever vaccination. TCRdb ran MiXCR on the 5' RACE reads and lists one entry per CDR3 protein. The sample yields roughly 180,000 distinct CDR3 sequences, approximately 6.2% seen once. The sequencing used CD4+ T cells sorted from PBMCs, collected on the day of the first yellow fever vaccination. All receptors come from a man aged 18 to 35 who received the YFV17D yellow fever vaccine. Each CDR3 is given with its conserved first and last residue. A D gene is named only where the DNA matches it firmly. The listing skips clone size in some rows; elsewhere it reads once, few, many or a size class.

J gene | V gene | clone size | D gene | CDR3 DNA | CDR3 protein
TRBJ2-3 | TRBV20-1 | few | - | TGCAGTGCTTCCCGGGGGATAGATACGCAGTATTTT | CSASRGIDTQYF
TRBJ1-1 | TRBV28 | - | TRBD1 | TGTGCCAGCAGGCGGGGACAGACGAACACTGAAGCTTTCTTT | CASRRGQTNTEAFF
TRBJ2-3 | TRBV29-1 | many | - | TGCAGCGTCGGATTAGTTACGACAGATACGCAGTATTTT | CSVGLVTTDTQYF
TRBJ1-2 | TRBV7-2 | few | - | TGTGCCAGCAGCCTACACCCCTTCGGGGGGCAGAGCTATGGCTACACCTTC | CASSLHPFGGQSYGYTF
TRBJ1-5 | TRBV20-1 | - | - | TGCAGTGCTAGGGGGCTAGCGGTTAGCAATCAGCCCCAGCATTTT | CSARGLAVSNQPQHF
TRBJ2-3 | TRBV5-1 | - | - | TGCGCCAGCAGCTTGGCCAGACAAGTTTGGGAAGGGGATACGCAGTATTTT | CASSLARQVWEGDTQYF
TRBJ2-3 | TRBV20-1 | many | - | TGCAGTGCTAGAGTCGGAGGGAGCACAGATACGCAGTATTTT | CSARVGGSTDTQYF
TRBJ1-1 | TRBV2 | few | - | TGTGCCAGCAGTGTTTATGGTTCGGGGGCTGAAGCTTTCTTT | CASSVYGSGAEAFF
TRBJ2-3 | TRBV5-4 | - | - | TGTGCCAGCAGCTTTGGGCCTACGGGGACAGATACGCAGTATTTT | CASSFGPTGTDTQYF
TRBJ2-3 | TRBV12-3/TRBV12-4 | many | TRBD1 | TGTGCCAGCAGTCAGGGACAGGGGGCTACAGATACGCAGTATTTT | CASSQGQGATDTQYF
TRBJ2-1 | TRBV5-4 | - | - | TGTGCCAGCAGCTTTCGTCAGGGAAATGTCTACAATGAGCAGTTCTTC | CASSFRQGNVYNEQFF
TRBJ2-5 | TRBV7-9 | many | - | TGTGCCAGCAGCAAGCCCGGGGTCCTCGGTGAGACCCAGTACTTC | CASSKPGVLGETQYF
TRBJ2-1 | TRBV3-1 | few | - | TGTGCCAGCAGCCAAGTGGGCGGGGGACACTACAATGAGCAGTTCTTC | CASSQVGGGHYNEQFF
TRBJ1-1 | TRBV7-2 | few | - | TGTGCCAGCAGCTTAGTCGGGGGGCGTACTGAAGCTTTCTTT | CASSLVGGRTEAFF
TRBJ2-3 | TRBV5-4 | few | TRBD1 | TGTGCCAGCTTCCAACAGGGGATCGCGGTGGATACGCAGTATTTT | CASFQQGIAVDTQYF
TRBJ2-5 | TRBV28 | - | - | TGTGCCAGCAAGAGGGGTGGTGGATCTCAAGAGACCCAGTACTTC | CASKRGGGSQETQYF
TRBJ2-2 | TRBV7-2 | few | TRBD1 | TGTGCCAGCAGCTCTGCCGGGACAGCGAACACCGGGGAGCTGTTTTTT | CASSSAGTANTGELFF
TRBJ1-1 | TRBV19 | - | TRBD1 | TGTGCCAGTAGACACAGGGGAAGAGGGACTGAAGCTTTCTTT | CASRHRGRGTEAFF
TRBJ2-5 | TRBV5-1 | - | TRBD2 | TGCGCCAGCAGCGCGGGGGGCAGCGAGACCCAGTACTTC | CASSAGGSETQYF
TRBJ2-5 | TRBV29-1 | many | TRBD1 | TGCAGCGTGGGACAGAGACAAGAGACCCAGTACTTC | CSVGQRQETQYF
TRBJ2-7 | TRBV12-3/TRBV12-4 | many | - | TGTGCCAGCAGCCGAGGGGGGGGAATTGGTTACGAGCAGTACTTC | CASSRGGGIGYEQYF
TRBJ2-3 | TRBV5-1 | many | - | TGCGCCAGCAGCGTCGGAGATACGCAGTATTTT | CASSVGDTQYF
TRBJ2-1 | TRBV4-2 | few | TRBD2 | TGTGCCAGCAGCCAAGCGCTAGCGGCCTCAGCACCCTACAATGAGCAGTTCTTC | CASSQALAASAPYNEQFF
TRBJ2-1 | TRBV6-2/TRBV6-3 | - | - | TGTGCCAGCACCGAATGGCGGAGGAATGAGCAGTTCTTC | CASTEWRRNEQFF
TRBJ1-2 | TRBV20-1 | few | - | TGCAGGGCCGCTGGGGGGGCAGTCGAAAACTATGGCTACACCTTC | CRAAGGAVENYGYTF
TRBJ1-6 | TRBV9 | - | - | TGTGCCAGCAGCAAGAGGTCAGACTCCTATAATTCACCCCTCCACTTT | CASSKRSDSYNSPLHF
TRBJ1-6 | TRBV5-1 | - | - | TGCGCCAGCAGCTTGGGTGGCAGCAATAATTCACCCCTCCACTTT | CASSLGGSNNSPLHF
TRBJ2-2 | TRBV7-9 | - | - | TGTGCCAGCAGCTTTACACAGAACACCGGGGAGCTGTTTTTT | CASSFTQNTGELFF
TRBJ2-2 | TRBV9 | many | - | TGTGCCAGCAGCGTAGCCGTCCTGGCCGGGGAGCTGTTTTTT | CASSVAVLAGELFF
TRBJ1-1 | TRBV30 | many | - | TGTGCCTGGAGTGTAGGCGGGGCTGAAGCTTTCTTT | CAWSVGGAEAFF
TRBJ2-4 | TRBV3-1 | few | - | TGTGCCAGCAGCCAAGAAGCGGAGGGCAACATTCAGTACTTC | CASSQEAEGNIQYF
TRBJ2-2 | TRBV20-1 | few | TRBD2 | TGCAGTGCTAGGGCGCGGGGGGGCCTAACCGGGGAGCTGTTTTTT | CSARARGGLTGELFF
TRBJ2-1 | TRBV10-3 | many | TRBD1 | TGTGCCATCAGTGGGGACAGCTACAATGAGCAGTTCTTC | CAISGDSYNEQFF
TRBJ1-4 | TRBV29-1 | many | TRBD1 | TGCAGCGTTGCTGGCAGGGGGAATGAAAAACTGTTTTTT | CSVAGRGNEKLFF
TRBJ2-7 | TRBV10-3 | many | - | TGTGCCATCAACCAGGGATACGAGCAGTACTTC | CAINQGYEQYF
TRBJ1-1 | TRBV20-1 | few | TRBD1 | TGCAGTGGTCCCGGGACAGATCCCACTGAAGCTTTCTTT | CSGPGTDPTEAFF
TRBJ2-1 | TRBV5-1 | many | TRBD2 | TGCGCCAGCAGCTCCGGACTAGCGGGGAGCTCCTACAATGAGCAGTTCTTC | CASSSGLAGSSYNEQFF
TRBJ2-3 | TRBV5-2 | - | - | TGTGCCATGGGCCCCGGGCTCCTCTGCAGTGGCACAGATACGCAGTATTTT | CAMGPGLLCSGTDTQYF
TRBJ2-6 | TRBV20-1 | - | - | TGCAGTGCTAGAGAAGAGACCGGGGCCAACGTCCTGACTTTC | CSAREETGANVLTF
TRBJ1-1 | TRBV5-4 | - | - | TGTGCCAGCAGCGCTCCTCTACAGCAACGGAACACTGAAGCTTTCTTT | CASSAPLQQRNTEAFF
TRBJ2-1 | TRBV20-1 | many | - | TGCAGTGCTCCTACTACCAGCTCCTACAATGAGCAGTTCTTC | CSAPTTSSYNEQFF
TRBJ1-1 | TRBV7-9 | - | - | TGTGCCAGCAGCTTCACAGGGATAGGCACTGAAGCTTTCTTT | CASSFTGIGTEAFF
TRBJ2-5 | TRBV21-1 | - | - | TGTGCCAGCGGCCGTGGGCGACTAGCGGAGACCCAGTACTTC | CASGRGRLAETQYF
TRBJ1-2 | TRBV5-1 | - | - | TGCGCCAGCAGCTTGGGGCCGCTCCGGGAGGGCTACACCTTC | CASSLGPLREGYTF